This T cell receptor beta chain appears in the sequencing data of a study of shared clonotypes between healthy human individuals. Tens of thousands of T cell genomes (roughly 190 ng DNA) went into each sorted-subset replicate. This table comes from immunoSEQ multiplex PCR, and its TCRdb copy is limited to in-frame clones, with some not included. The data show roughly 2,500,000 clones, 80% to 95% seen once. The sample holds a few counts of this clone. The sample contains more than one DNA sequence encoding this CDR3. With 1 base removed from V and 2 bases from J, the gap between germline ends came to 8 bases. The CDR3 is 14 amino acids. Germline CDR1 and CDR2: MNHNS and SASEGT.

This clonotype originated in a man aged 18 to 35 in good health. Some clones in this sample may be carry-over from other donors' samples. Sequenced input: naive CD4+ T cells from PBMCs. As for subset: CD45RA+ positively selected. The chain joins TRBV6-1 to TRBJ1-2; D is unclear. The CDR3 loop reads CASSEDGRNYGYTF. The CDR3 nucleotides read TGTGCCAGCAGTGAAGATGGCAGAAACTATGGCTACACCTTC.